This T cell receptor (beta chain) originates from a study of T cell responses to AZD1222 COVID-19 vaccine (dated by TCRdb to the early 2020s). Turning to the overall study: AZD1222 recipients given second doses at about 4 weeks or at about 12 weeks were pooled, since spike-specific TCR depth and breadth were not found to differ between the two schedules. TCR sequencing was performed for more than 230 trial participants, of whom around 200 were given two doses of AZD1222 and 26 were given two doses of MenACWY control vaccine. Trial participants were enrolled by age into 18-55, 56-69 and 70-plus year subgroups, with around 150, 28 and 57 TCR-sequenced participants respectively.

The CDR3 regions of human TCRbeta chains were subjected to immunosequencing. Concerning the study's data processing: Repertoire TCRs were checked for matches against a reference library of SARS-CoV-2-specific TCRs that had been generated using the MIRA antigen-specificity platform. Breadth meant the fraction of unique TCRs that were SARS-CoV-2-associated, whereas depth meant the fraction of total T cells that were SARS-CoV-2-associated. Using the MIRA data, each spike-specific TCR was mapped to the spike region that the TCR reacts to and placed in a CD4 or CD8 class. Log10-transformed breadth and depth values were compared by one-way ANOVA with Sidak's multiple comparisons tests. This is the immuneACCESS table as TCRdb keeps it, with only in-frame sequences that have V and J called. A part of the clones is gone; compared with another copy, unresolved V genes explain less than half, and the rest is unexplained. The D gene and trimming were derived from the DNA, and the V and J assignments and clone size from that table. The sample table contains about 190,000 clones; only one count was recorded for 85% to 95% of them. The top ten hold about 9% of the sample.

V loses 2 bases, J loses 4 bases, and the germline ends lie 8 bases apart. Per the germline V gene, SGHAT is the CDR1 and FQNNGV is the CDR2. The CDR3 covers 13 residues, taking in both the cysteine and the phenylalanine. This entry keeps only the CDR3 DNA: 39 bases, framed from base 1. The paper as a whole reports these results and caveats: Most participants were white British and females outnumbered males, and the authors suggested that clonal diversity may have been underestimated. CD4 TCRs associated with the vaccine covered the entire spike protein, and the dominant responses were in regions 160-218 and 743-854. After two AZD1222 doses, spike-specific TCR breadth and depth were significantly higher than at day 0 and than in MenACWY recipients. In the small 56-69-year group, the increase in depth fell short of significance, most likely because of low power. Because no samples from the day 14 peak response were available, repertoires could be characterized only after the peak T cell response. Epitopes outside the regions mutated in the B.1.351 and B.1.1.7 variants were reportedly recognized by nearly half of the unique spike-specific TCRs. Conclusions about previously exposed vaccinees are limited, since just a handful of AZD1222 recipients were seropositive for SARS-CoV-2 at baseline.

The meaning of the sample's time point label: baseline before first vaccination. Vaccinee samples were obtained from the UK trials COV001 and COV002, which included a single-blind randomized controlled phase 2/3 trial of AZD1222 (ChAdOx1 nCoV-19) in healthy adults. Trial participant PBMC samples were collected at day 0 and day 28 after the second dose for TCRbeta chain sequencing. Regarding this clone: No cognate antigen has been identified for it. Base qualities are not provided; no much larger clone lies one nucleotide away.

The V gene is TRBV11-2 and the J gene is TRBJ1-1, with no confidently assigned D gene. The sample here was peripheral blood, taken on day 0 of AZD1222 vaccination. The sequence was collected from an adult in good health. The nucleotide sequence reads as follows: TGTGCCAGCAGCTTAATCGAGGGCACTGAAGCTTTCTTT. It translates as CASSLIEGTEAFF.